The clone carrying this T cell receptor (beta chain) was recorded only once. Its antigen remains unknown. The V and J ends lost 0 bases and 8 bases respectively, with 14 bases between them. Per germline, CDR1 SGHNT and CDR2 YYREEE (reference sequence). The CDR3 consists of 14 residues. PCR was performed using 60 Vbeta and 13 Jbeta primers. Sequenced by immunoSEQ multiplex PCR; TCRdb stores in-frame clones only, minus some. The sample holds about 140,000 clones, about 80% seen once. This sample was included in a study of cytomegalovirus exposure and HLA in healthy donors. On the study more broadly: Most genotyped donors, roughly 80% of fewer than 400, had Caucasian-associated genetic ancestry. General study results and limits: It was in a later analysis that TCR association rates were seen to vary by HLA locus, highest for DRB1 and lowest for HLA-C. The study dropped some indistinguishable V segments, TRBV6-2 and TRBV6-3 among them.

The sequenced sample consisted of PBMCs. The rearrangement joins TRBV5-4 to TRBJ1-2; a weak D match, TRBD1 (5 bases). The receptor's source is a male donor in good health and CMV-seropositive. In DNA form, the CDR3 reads TGTGCCAGCAGCTTGGACCCGGCAGGGAAAGGCTACACCTTC. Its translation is CASSLDPAGKGYTF.